Listed here are 29 T cell receptor beta chains from one sample, sequenced in a study of preoperative IRX-2 immunotherapy in early breast cancer. Described treatment: preoperative locoregional IRX-2 cytokine immunotherapy. TCRdb keeps only in-frame clones here, not all; method: immunoSEQ multiplex PCR. Here the sample spans about 23,000 clones, approximately 95% being singletons. The input for sequencing was tumor tissue, taken after IRX-2 immunotherapy. These receptors were taken from a human donor with breast cancer.

The chain carries TRBV10-3 and TRBJ2-1, with 7 bases aligning to TRBD2. Germline V gene sequence: CDR1 ENHRY, CDR2 SYGVKD. The CDR3 extends over 14 amino acids. V was clipped by 10 bases and J by 5 bases; unmatched bases: 11. The CDR3 loop reads CATVGGVMDNEQFF. In nucleotides, the CDR3 is TGTGCCACGGTTGGGGGGGTGATGGACAATGAGCAGTTCTTC.

The V call is TRBV28, the J call TRBJ1-1; D remains unclear. V dropped 3 bases and J dropped 1 base, with 21 bases sitting between them. Germline CDR1 and CDR2: MDHEN and SYDVKM. The CDR3 extends over 18 amino acids. Written as DNA, the CDR3 is TGTGCCAGCAGTTTTGCCCCAAGTAGGGTCGCAAGGAACACTGAAGCTTTCTTT. It is translated as CASSFAPSRVARNTEAFF. The full variable domain, rest sourced from reference TRBV28 and TRBJ1-1, is DVKVTQSSRYLVKRTGEKVFLECVQDMDHENMFWYRQDPGLGLRLIYFSYDVKMKEKGDIPEGYSVSREKKERFSLILESASTNQTSMYLCASSFAPSRVARNTEAFFGQGTRLTVV.

This clone was found once. The chain has TRBV11-3 and TRBJ2-3; TRBD2 matches at 7 bases. The CDR3 consists of 14 residues. Germline trimming cut 0 bases from V and 8 bases from J; bases unmatched to any gene: 5. Germline V lookup: CDR1 SGHNT, CDR2 YENEEA. The CDR3: CASSLDAGAPTQYF. In DNA form, the CDR3 reads TGTGCCAGCAGCTTAGACGCGGGAGCACCTACGCAGTATTTT.

The V gene is TRBV9, the J gene TRBJ1-1, with 10 bases lining up with TRBD1. The CDR3 is 13 residues long. With 4 bases clipped from V and 12 bases from J, the junction kept 9 bases outside the gene matches. Germline lookup yields CDR1 SGDLS and CDR2 YYNGEE. Here the CDR3 DNA reads TGTGCCAGCAGCCTTGACCCGGGACAGGGGACTTTCTTT. This gives the protein CASSLDPGQGTFF. The full variable domain, with the rest looked up from reference TRBV9 and TRBJ1-1, is DSGVTQTPKHLITATGQRVTLRCSPRSGDLSVYWYQQSLDQGLQFLIQYYNGEERAKGNILERFSAQQFPDLHSELNLSSLELGDSALYFCASSLDPGQGTFFGQGTRLTVV.

CDR3 sequence reads: CASSVGISSYEQYF. CDR3 nucleotides: TGTGCCAGCAGCGTAGGGATTAGCTCCTACGAGCAGTACTTC. The gene calls are TRBV9 and TRBJ2-7; D call uncertain. Looked up from germline, CDR1 is SGDLS and CDR2 is YYNGEE. The CDR3 spans 14 residues. Deletions cut 0 bases from V and 0 bases from J, with 7 bases between.

CDR3 sequence reads: CATSRARGVGNQPQHF. In nucleotides, the CDR3 is TGTGCCACCAGCAGAGCTAGGGGGGTTGGCAATCAGCCCCAGCATTTT. This chain links TRBV15 with TRBJ1-5; weak D call: TRBD1 (6 bases). The length of the CDR3 is 16 residues. V lost 1 base to trimming and J lost 2 bases, with 12 bases between them. From germline, CDR1 is LNHNV and CDR2 YYDKDF (reference sequence).

The chain is built from TRBV7-9 and TRBJ2-3, with TRBD1 as a possible D gene (6 bases). V lost 1 base to trimming and J lost 7 bases, with 12 bases between them. The CDR3 has 14 amino acids. Germline CDR1 SEHNR, CDR2 FQNEAQ (reference sequence). The CDR3 region is CASSLDGTLNTQYF. CDR3 in DNA: TGTGCCAGCAGCTTAGATGGGACACTAAATACGCAGTATTTT.

The V call is TRBV6-1, the J call TRBJ2-1; D is undetermined. The CDR3 loop spans 11 amino acids. Trimming shortened V by 4 bases and J by 4 bases, and 2 bases separated the two germline ends. Germline V gene sequence: CDR1 MNHNS, CDR2 SASEGT. The CDR3 reads CASSAYNEQFF. The CDR3 DNA reads TGTGCCAGCAGTGCGTACAATGAGCAGTTCTTC.

The CDR3 DNA is TGCAGCGTTGTGGGATCAACTAATGAAAAACTGTTTTTT. Its translation: CSVVGSTNEKLFF. The chain is built from TRBV29-1 and TRBJ1-4, with D hard to call. Germline loops: CDR1 SQVTM, CDR2 ANQGSEA. V lost 4 bases and J lost 0, with 6 bases in between. The CDR3 spans 13 residues. Full variable domain (outside the CDR3, taken from reference TRBV29-1 and TRBJ1-4): SAVISQKPSRDICQRGTSLTIQCQVDSQVTMMFWYRQQPGQSLTLIATANQGSEATYESGFVIDKFPISRPNLTFSTLTVSNMSPEDSSIYLCSVVGSTNEKLFFGSGTQLSVL.

J is TRBJ1-4 and V is TRBV18, with 11 bases aligning to TRBD1. The V and J ends lost 2 bases and 6 bases, in that order; junction bases with no gene match: 2. Germline V gene sequence: CDR1 KGHSH, CDR2 LQKENI. This CDR3 spans 15 amino acids. CDR3 protein: CASSPGQGADEKLFF. DNA of the CDR3: TGTGCCAGCTCACCAGGACAGGGGGCGGATGAAAAACTGTTTTTT.

This chain joins TRBV7-9 and TRBJ1-1; the D is unclear. Germline V gives CDR1 SEHNR, CDR2 FQNEAQ (reference sequence). The CDR3 loop spans 12 amino acids. V lost 6 bases to trimming and J lost 7 bases, with 12 bases between them. This CDR3 reads CASSLTAYEAFF. CDR3 DNA sequence: TGTGCCAGCAGTCTAACGGCCTATGAAGCTTTCTTT.

V usage is TRBV2 and J usage is TRBJ2-5; 7 bases are a match to TRBD2. CDR3 size: 16 residues. J gave up 2 bases and V 7 bases, and 13 bases lay outside the gene matches. Germline CDR1 is SNHLY and CDR2 is FYNNEI. CDR3 nucleotides: TGTGCCAGCAAGAGCGTGTTGGCTAGCGGTCAAGAGACCCAGTACTTC. Translated, it gives CASKSVLASGQETQYF. Full variable domain (outside the CDR3, taken from reference TRBV2 and TRBJ2-5): EPEVTQTPSHQVTQMGQEVILRCVPISNHLYFYWYRQILGQKVEFLVSFYNNEISEKSEIFDDQFSVERPDGSNFTLKIRSTKLEDSAMYFCASKSVLASGQETQYFGPGTRLLVL.

This chain joins TRBV5-5 and TRBJ2-5; 7 nucleotides agree with TRBD1. Per the germline V gene, CDR1 is SGHKS and CDR2 is YYEKEE (reference sequence). V dropped 0 bases and J dropped 4; count of bases not matched to a gene: 9. The length of the CDR3 is 16 residues. CDR3 sequence (DNA): TGTGCCAGCAGCTTGGGGACTCCAGGGGGTGTAGAGACCCAGTACTTC. It encodes CASSLGTPGGVETQYF.

V and J are TRBV6-1 and TRBJ1-5; D is unclear. V shed 0 bases and J shed 3 bases, with 12 bases lying between them. CDR3 length: 16 amino acids. In germline, CDR1 is MNHNS, CDR2 SASEGT. CDR3 region: CASSEAPRGLNQPQHF. The CDR3 nucleotides read TGTGCCAGCAGTGAAGCCCCTCGCGGGCTCAATCAGCCCCAGCATTTT.

The chain carries TRBV2 and TRBJ1-2; D not resolved. Trimming took off 6 bases at V and 5 bases at J, with 4 bases between the two ends. There are 10 residues in the CDR3. Germline CDR1 is SNHLY and CDR2 is FYNNEI. The CDR3 protein is CASRAYGYTF. The CDR3 DNA reads as TGTGCCAGCAGGGCTTATGGCTACACCTTC.

The genes are TRBV5-1 and TRBJ2-2, with D possibly being TRBD1 (5 bases). From germline, CDR1 is SGHRS and CDR2 YFSETQ. V lost 7 bases and J lost 4, with 14 bases in between. CDR3 length: 14 amino acids. The CDR3 DNA reads as TGCGCCAGCGGAAGGGGTTTGGGCACCGGGGAGCTGTTTTTT. This gives the protein CASGRGLGTGELFF.

This chain uses TRBV7-3 with TRBJ2-6; perhaps TRBD2 as D (5 bases). Germline assignment: CDR1 SGHTA and CDR2 FQGTGA. The CDR3 covers 18 residues. V was pared by 4 bases and J by 0 bases, with 16 bases between. The CDR3 region has the DNA TGTGCCAGCAGCTCCCCGAGGGCCGCATCCTCTGGGGCCAACGTCCTGACTTTC. Encoded protein: CASSSPRAASSGANVLTF.

This CDR3 is CASSLLAEYNEQFF. The CDR3 DNA is TGTGCCAGCAGTTTACTAGCGGAGTACAATGAGCAGTTCTTC. The chain has TRBV6-5 and TRBJ2-1; 8 bases align to TRBD2. Germline lookup yields CDR1 MNHEY and CDR2 SVGAGI. V dropped 4 bases and J dropped 4; count of bases not matched to a gene: 3. The CDR3 consists of 14 residues.

The CDR3 loop is CAIRAQGGIYNEQFF. The CDR3 nucleotides are TGTGCCATCAGAGCCCAGGGAGGTATCTACAATGAGCAGTTCTTC. The chain joins TRBV7-9 to TRBJ2-1; possibly TRBD2 for D (6 bases). Germline CDR1 reads SEHNR; CDR2 reads FQNEAQ (reference sequence). V lost 10 bases, J lost 3 bases, and 19 bases lay in between. The CDR3 spans 15 residues.

By share of the sample, this clone is large (0.1 to 1%). The chain carries TRBV4-3 and TRBJ2-3; D is unresolved. V was shortened by 2 bases and J by 4 bases, with 4 bases between the two germline ends. The CDR3 has 12 residues. In germline, CDR1 is LGHNA, CDR2 YSLEER. The CDR3 DNA is TGCGCCAGCAGCCAATTTTCAGATACGCAGTATTTT. Translating it yields CASSQFSDTQYF.

V and J are TRBV6-6 and TRBJ2-7, with D possibly TRBD1 on 5 matching bases. V shed 5 bases and J shed 6 bases, with 11 bases lying between them. Looked up from germline, CDR1 is MNHNY and CDR2 is SVGAGI (reference sequence). The CDR3 spans 12 residues. This CDR3 reads CASSQTRAEQYF. The CDR3 region has the DNA TGTGCCAGCAGTCAAACCAGGGCCGAGCAGTACTTC.

Concerning this clone: Germline is not matched at one junction end, which may reflect a read error. The rearrangement joins TRBV5-4 to TRBJ1-2; D possibly corresponds to TRBD1 (5 bases). The germline V gene has CDR1 SGHNT and CDR2 YYREEE (reference sequence). The CDR3 runs to 16 residues. In nucleotides, the CDR3 is TGCGCCAGCAGCCAAGAACCGACAGAGCTAGACTATGGCTACACCTTC. Protein: CASSQEPTELDYGYTF. Drawing the rest from reference TRBV5-4 and TRBJ1-2, the complete variable domain is ETGVTQSPTHLIKTRGQQVTLRCSSQSGHNTVSWYQQALGQGPQFIFQYYREEENGRGNFPPRFSGLQFPNYSSELNVNALELDDSALYLCASSQEPTELDYGYTFGSGTRLTVV.

The chain recombines TRBV9 with TRBJ1-1; D unclear. CDR1 and CDR2 (germline): SGDLS, YYNGEE. V lost 3 bases to trimming and J lost 1 base, with 13 bases between them. The CDR3 has 15 amino acids. The CDR3, as DNA: TGTGCCAGCAGCGAGCATGCGACACGGAACACTGAAGCTTTCTTT. The encoded protein is CASSEHATRNTEAFF.

Only one count was recorded for this clone. This chain uses TRBV9 with TRBJ2-7, with 7 bases matching TRBD1. V dropped 4 bases and J dropped 5; count of bases not matched to a gene: 6. The CDR3 extends over 13 amino acids. Per the germline V gene, CDR1 is SGDLS and CDR2 is YYNGEE. The CDR3 sequence: CASSPTGSHEQYF. The CDR3 bases are TGTGCCAGCAGCCCGACAGGGTCCCACGAGCAGTACTTC.

The table lists this clone with a count of one. The gene calls are TRBV13 and TRBJ2-2; D is unresolved. Trimming removed 1 base from V and 2 bases from J, with 17 bases in between. The CDR3 contains 18 residues. Germline loops: CDR1 PRHDT, CDR2 FYEKMQ (reference sequence). CDR3 coding DNA: TGTGCCAGCAGCTTAGCATTGAGACACCCTATTAACACCGGGGAGCTGTTTTTT. It translates to CASSLALRHPINTGELFF.

This chain uses TRBV11-3 with TRBJ2-3; D is uncertain. V was shortened by 5 bases and J by 1 base, with 19 bases between the two germline ends. Germline CDR1 and CDR2: SGHNT and YENEEA. CDR3 size: 17 residues. The CDR3 region has the DNA TGTGCCAGCAGCCCCCGCTTTAAGATGGAAGGCACAGATACGCAGTATTTT. Protein: CASSPRFKMEGTDTQYF.

This sequence joins TRBV19 and TRBJ1-5; D may be TRBD1 (6 bases). Germline lookup yields CDR1 LNHDA and CDR2 SQIVND (reference sequence). V lost 3 bases and J lost 6, with 9 bases in between. CDR3 length: 13 amino acids. The DNA of the CDR3 is TGTGCCAGTAGTATCCAAGGGGGTCAGCCCCAGCATTTT. Amino acid sequence: CASSIQGGQPQHF.

The chain combines TRBV4-1 with TRBJ2-1, with 14 bases identical to TRBD2. CDR1 is MGHRA, CDR2 YSYEKL, per germline. The CDR3 loop spans 15 amino acids. With V trimmed by 4 bases and J by 7 bases, 3 bases remained unmatched. The CDR3 loop reads CASSPGLAGENEQFF. Here the CDR3 DNA reads TGCGCCAGCAGCCCGGGACTAGCGGGGGAGAATGAGCAGTTCTTC.

The gene calls are TRBV27 and TRBJ2-5; D perhaps matches TRBD1 (6 bases). The J call may not be correct, given that the DNA end is closer to TRBJ2-7. This CDR3 is built from 14 residues. Germline CDR1 reads MNHEY; CDR2 reads SMNVEV (reference sequence). For the CDR3, the DNA is TGTGCCAGCAGTTATAGGGGGTCCTCCTACGAGCAGTACTTC. Protein sequence: CASSYRGSSYEQYF.